This TCR beta chain stems from a study of T cells in Graves' hyperthyroidism and ophthalmopathy. Study-wide results and limits: Ophthalmopathy was predicted by the model a median of 6.5 months ahead of onset.

The CDR3 regions of TCR beta were amplified from RNA transcripts. The HTBI primer set served for first-round RT-PCR of the TCR CDR3. TCRdb re-called the multiplex PCR reads with MiXCR, one entry per CDR3 protein. The table has around 760,000 distinct CDR3 sequences, roughly a third seen once. In its sample, this clonotype was seen many times. Antigen unknown. This CDR3 comprises 15 residues. V was clipped by 1 base and J by 2 bases, with 14 bases between them. CDR1 DFQATT and CDR2 SNEGSKA come from the germline V gene (reference sequence). The J gene is TRBJ1-2, the V gene TRBV20-1, with D perhaps matching TRBD1 (5 bases). The clonotype originates from a middle-aged woman with Graves' hyperthyroidism. Sequenced input: blood. The CDR3 loop is CSARAYSQGNYGYTF. As DNA, the CDR3 is TGCAGTGCTAGAGCGTATTCCCAGGGAAACTATGGCTACACCTTC.